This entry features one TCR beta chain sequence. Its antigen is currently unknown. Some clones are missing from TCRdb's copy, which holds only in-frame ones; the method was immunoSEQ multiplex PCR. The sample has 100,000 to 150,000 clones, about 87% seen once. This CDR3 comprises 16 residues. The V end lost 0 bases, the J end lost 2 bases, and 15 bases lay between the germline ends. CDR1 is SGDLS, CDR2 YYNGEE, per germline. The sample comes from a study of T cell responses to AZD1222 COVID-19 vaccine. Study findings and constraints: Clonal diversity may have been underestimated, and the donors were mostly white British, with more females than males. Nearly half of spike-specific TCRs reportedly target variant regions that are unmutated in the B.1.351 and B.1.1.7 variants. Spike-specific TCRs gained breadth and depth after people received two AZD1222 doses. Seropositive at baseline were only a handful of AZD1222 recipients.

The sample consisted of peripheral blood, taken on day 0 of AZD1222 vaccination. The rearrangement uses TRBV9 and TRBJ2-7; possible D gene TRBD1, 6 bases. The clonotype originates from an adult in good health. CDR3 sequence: CASSVAGDMIPYEQYF. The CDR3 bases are TGTGCCAGCAGCGTAGCTGGGGACATGATCCCCTACGAGCAGTACTTC.